This T cell receptor beta chain appears in the sequencing data of a study of blood T cell repertoires in COVID-19. About the research overall: Nucleic acid was either cDNA or gDNA, and it came from T cells, B-cell-depleted T cells, or PBMCs.

V was pared by 7 bases and J by 0 bases, with 10 bases between. This CDR3 is built from 13 residues. Germline assignment: CDR1 SQVTM and CDR2 ANQGSEA. This table comes from immunoSEQ multiplex PCR, and its TCRdb copy is limited to in-frame clones, with some not included. The profile shows more than 250,000 clones, roughly 90% of them singletons. The chain uses TRBV29-1 and TRBJ1-3; tentative D call: TRBD1 (6 bases). The sample was PBMCs or T cells enriched from blood (not recorded which). The source is a woman aged 30 to 39 who had recovered from COVID-19. The CDR3 loop reads CSGWTASGNTIYF. The CDR3 bases are TGCAGCGGCTGGACAGCCTCTGGAAACACCATATATTTT.